This TCR beta chain came from a study of blood T cell repertoires in COVID-19. TCRdb's table, derived via immunoSEQ multiplex PCR, lists solely in-frame clones and lacks some. The repertoire consists of a few hundred thousand clones, with roughly four fifths occurring once and the leading ten covering 5% to 5.5%. The CDR3 covers 13 residues. Germline CDR1 GTSNPN, CDR2 SVGIG (reference sequence). After removal of 5 bases from V and 5 bases from J, the junction contained 3 bases not matched to a gene. This sequence was found in a woman aged 45-60 years who had recovered from COVID-19. The rearrangement joins TRBV30 to TRBJ1-6; 7 bases match TRBD1. Material: PBMCs or T cells enriched from blood (not recorded which). The CDR3 protein is CAWAGQNNSPLHF. The CDR3 DNA sequence: TGTGCCTGGGCGGGACAGAATAATTCACCCCTCCACTTT.